This TCR beta chain was obtained from a study of cytomegalovirus exposure and HLA in healthy donors. Study findings and constraints: The listing of 150 to 200 TCR beta chains classed them as cytomegalovirus-associated. TCR clusters originating in the first cohort tended to co-occur in the 120 validation repertoires, according to a later analysis. Most observed TCR sequences were rare, whereas some public TCRs were detected in many donors.

With V trimmed by 8 bases and J by 4 bases, 5 bases remained unmatched. The CDR3 contains 11 residues. CDR1 and CDR2 from the germline V gene are DFQATT and SNEGSKA (reference sequence). Data came from immunoSEQ multiplex PCR; TCRdb stores just in-frame clones and leaves some out. The profile shows about 130,000 clones, approximately 89% of them singletons. This clone was detected once. Its antigen is unidentified. The receptor comes from a woman aged 18 to 35 in good health and CMV-seronegative. This chain links TRBV20-1 with TRBJ2-7; TRBD1 matches 7 bases. Sequenced material: PBMCs. The CDR3 DNA reads TGCAGTAGACAGGGTTGGTACGAGCAGTACTTC. Translated: CSRQGWYEQYF.